The clone carrying this TCR beta chain was recorded a few times. These data originate in a study of Ad26.COV2.S vaccination and SARS-CoV-2 variants. The sample's treatment: approximately 18 received Ad26.COV2.S at low or high dose, single or two shots; a few received placebo; per-sample allocation not given. The study sampled participants on day 63 after the first vaccine or placebo injection. Profiled with immunoSEQ multiplex PCR; TCRdb holds only in-frame clones, not every one. The sample consists of about 680,000 clones, more than 80% of them appearing once. Trimming removed 3 bases from V and 0 bases from J; junction bases left unmatched: 7. The length of the CDR3 is 16 residues. Germline assignment: CDR1 LNHDA and CDR2 SQIVND (reference sequence).

The gene calls are TRBV19 and TRBJ1-1; 7 bases map to TRBD1. Sample: peripheral blood, taken in a trial of Ad26.COV2.S vaccine versus placebo. This TCR was sampled from a person between 18 and 65 years old who received the Ad26.COV2.S COVID-19 vaccine or a placebo. Here the CDR3 DNA reads TGTGCCAGTAGTATGGGTTTGGACAGGCTGAACACTGAAGCTTTCTTT. Translating it yields CASSMGLDRLNTEAFF.